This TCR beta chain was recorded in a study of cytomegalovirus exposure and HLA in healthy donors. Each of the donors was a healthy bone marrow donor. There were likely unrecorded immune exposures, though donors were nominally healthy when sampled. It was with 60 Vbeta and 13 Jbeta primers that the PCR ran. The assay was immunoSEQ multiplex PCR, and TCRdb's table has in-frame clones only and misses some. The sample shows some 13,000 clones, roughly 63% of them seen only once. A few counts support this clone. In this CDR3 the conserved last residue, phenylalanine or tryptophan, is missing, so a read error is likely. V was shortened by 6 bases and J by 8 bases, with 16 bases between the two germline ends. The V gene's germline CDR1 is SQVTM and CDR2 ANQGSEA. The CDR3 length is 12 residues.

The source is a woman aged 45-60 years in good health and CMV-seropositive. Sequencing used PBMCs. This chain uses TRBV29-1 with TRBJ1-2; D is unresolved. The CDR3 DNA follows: TGCAGCGTGTTGGACCCCTTTGGGGGCTACACCGTC. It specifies CSVLDPFGGYTV.